The 27 T cell receptor beta chains given below trace back to one sample, sequenced in a study of CD8 T cells in ankylosing spondylitis. Study results and caveats: A motif in TCR beta, a set of roughly eight highly homologous variants, appeared characteristic of ankylosing spondylitis blood.

The antigens of these receptors remain unknown. MiXCR was run by TCRdb on the 5' RACE reads, yielding one entry per CDR3 protein. The sample includes fewer than 550,000 distinct CDR3 sequences, about 5.7% of them seen just once. Source material: blood, either unsorted or a sorted T cell fraction (not recorded which). Receptor source: a male donor with ankylosing spondylitis.

Many counts were recorded for this clonotype. This sequence joins TRBV18 and TRBJ2-7, with D perhaps TRBD1 (6 bases). Germline CDR1 and CDR2: KGHSH and LQKENI. V lost 3 bases, J lost 1 base, and 13 bases lay in between. The CDR3 contains 15 residues. The DNA of the CDR3 is TGTGCCAGCTCACCTCCGGGACAAAAATCCTACGAGCAGTACTTC. It translates to CASSPPGQKSYEQYF.

This clonotype was counted at least ten times. The J gene is TRBJ1-1, the V gene TRBV20-1; D might be TRBD1 (5 bases). Germline values: CDR1 DFQATT, CDR2 SNEGSKA (reference sequence). This CDR3 is built from 13 residues. Trimming pared 6 bases from V and 0 bases from J, leaving 11 bases between. The CDR3 DNA follows: TGCAGTGCCTCTTCAGGGTTGAACACTGAAGCTTTCTTT. It yields the protein CSASSGLNTEAFF.

This clonotype was recorded many times. Its ends do not fully match the called genes, so a read error is possible. The rearrangement links TRBV7-7 to TRBJ2-2, with D tentatively TRBD1 (5 bases). CDR1 and CDR2 from the germline V gene are SSHAT and FNYEAQ (reference sequence). This CDR3 region has 14 residues. CDR3: CASSRAANTGELFF. The CDR3 nucleotides read TGTGCTAGCAGCAGGGCAGCCAACACCGGGGAGCTGTTTTTT.

This clonotype has a count of ten or more. In DNA form, the CDR3 reads TGCAGCGCCACCGCATCGGATACGCAGTATTTT. It is translated as CSATASDTQYF. This chain uses TRBV29-1 with TRBJ2-3, with no clear D. Germline CDR1 reads SQVTM; CDR2 reads ANQGSEA. Trimming pared 7 bases from V and 6 bases from J, leaving 11 bases between. This CDR3 has 11 amino acids.

This clonotype was seen many times. This chain joins TRBV15 and TRBJ2-3, with a possible D match to TRBD2 (6 bases). Germline CDR1 LNHNV, CDR2 YYDKDF (reference sequence). The ends were cut back, 1 base at V and 10 bases at J, with 21 bases in the middle. This CDR3 spans 16 amino acids. CDR3 sequence reads: CATSRGTGLQSKAQYF. The CDR3 DNA sequence: TGTGCCACCAGCAGAGGGACGGGACTCCAATCCAAGGCGCAGTATTTT.

In this sample, this clonotype turned up many times. The rearrangement joins TRBV7-2 to TRBJ2-7; 14 bases are shared with TRBD2. With V trimmed by 1 base and J by 4 bases, 3 bases remained unmatched. The CDR3 contains 16 residues. The germline V gene encodes CDR1 SGHTA and CDR2 FQGNSA. For the CDR3, the DNA is TGTGCCAGCAGCTTAGGACTAGCGGGAGGGCAATACGAGCAGTACTTC. Protein sequence: CASSLGLAGGQYEQYF.

At least ten counts were recorded for this clonotype. This chain joins TRBV7-2 and TRBJ1-3; unclear D gene. V was pared by 5 bases and J by 0 bases, with 11 bases between. Germline CDR1 is SGHTA and CDR2 is FQGNSA. The CDR3 spans 15 residues. CDR3 sequence reads: CASSPTGTSGNTIYF. The CDR3 bases are TGTGCCAGCAGCCCTACCGGCACCTCTGGAAACACCATATATTTT.

Ten or more counts support this clonotype. The V and J genes are TRBV7-9 and TRBJ2-7; 9 nucleotides agree with TRBD1. CDR3 length: 14 amino acids. J gave up 4 bases and V 3 bases, and 4 bases lay outside the gene matches. The germline CDR1 and CDR2 sequences are SEHNR and FQNEAQ (reference sequence). The CDR3, as DNA: TGTGCCAGCAGCTTCACAGGGGGCAAATACGAGCAGTACTTC. Its protein is CASSFTGGKYEQYF.

This clonotype was recorded at least ten times. This chain uses TRBV20-1 with TRBJ1-5; the D is unclear. The CDR3 spans 14 residues. Germline lookup yields CDR1 DFQATT and CDR2 SNEGSKA (reference sequence). V lost 0 bases and J 6 bases, leaving 12 bases between the germline ends. The CDR3 nucleotides read TGCAGTGCTAGAGACCCAAAGGAGGGTCAGCCCCAGCATTTT. It specifies CSARDPKEGQPQHF.

This clonotype was detected many times. The chain links TRBV6-2 or TRBV6-3 to TRBJ1-1, with unresolved D. Trimming took off 2 bases at V and 0 bases at J, with 13 bases between the two ends. This CDR3 comprises 16 residues. CDR1 is MNHEY, CDR2 SVGEGT, per germline. Here the CDR3 DNA reads TGTGCCAGCAGTTACCCCCCGAGGCAAATGAACACTGAAGCTTTCTTT. This sequence encodes CASSYPPRQMNTEAFF.

This clonotype appeared a few times. The V and J genes are TRBV10-3 and TRBJ1-1; D unresolved. The V end lost 1 base, the J end lost 7 bases, and 10 bases lay between the germline ends. Germline CDR1 reads ENHRY; CDR2 reads SYGVKD. This CDR3 comprises 13 residues. The CDR3 DNA sequence: TGTGCCATCAGTGAGTATGAGACACATGAAGCTTTCTTT. It yields the protein CAISEYETHEAFF.

At least ten counts were recorded for this clonotype. The rearrangement joins TRBV7-8 to TRBJ1-4, with 12 nucleotides matching TRBD1. Trimming cost V 3 bases and J 8 bases; bases outside gene matches: 4. Germline V gene lookup returns CDR1 SGHVS and CDR2 FQNEAQ. The length of the CDR3 is 15 residues. CDR3 DNA: TGTGCCAGCAGCTTCACCGGGACAGGGGGCGAAAAACTGTTTTTT. This translates into CASSFTGTGGEKLFF.

This clonotype was picked up many times. The chain carries TRBV6-2 or TRBV6-3 and TRBJ2-7, with TRBD1 identical over 7 bases. The trim removed 6 bases at V and 2 bases at J, leaving 4 bases unmatched. The germline gives CDR1 MNHEY, CDR2 SVGEGT. CDR3 length: 13 amino acids. Written as DNA, the CDR3 is TGTGCCAGCAGGCCCACAGGGGCCTACGAGCAGTACTTC. Protein sequence: CASRPTGAYEQYF.

This chain joins TRBV6-2 or TRBV6-3 and TRBJ2-5; D remains ambiguous. CDR3 length: 15 residues. Germline V gives CDR1 MNHEY, CDR2 SVGEGT. V was cut by 5 bases and J by 0 bases, with 13 bases left in between. CDR3 DNA sequence: TGTGCCAGCAGTCCGCTCGACGGCTACCAAGAGACCCAGTACTTC. It specifies CASSPLDGYQETQYF.

This clonotype was seen ten or more times. The V and J genes are TRBV6-5 and TRBJ2-3; 13 bases are shared with TRBD2. CDR1 is MNHEY and CDR2 is SVGAGI in the germline V gene. Unmatched junction bases numbered 6, after V lost 2 bases and J lost 4 bases. The CDR3 runs to 17 residues. Here the CDR3 reads CASSYRGLAGVADTQYF. As DNA, the CDR3 is TGTGCCAGCAGTTACCGAGGACTAGCGGGAGTTGCAGATACGCAGTATTTT.

The rearrangement joins TRBV4-1 to TRBJ2-2; weak D call: TRBD2 (5 bases). Germline V gene lookup returns CDR1 MGHRA and CDR2 YSYEKL. Trimming cost V 1 base and J 5 bases, with 14 bases left between them. The CDR3 is 16 amino acids. The CDR3: CASSQVAMKRTGELFF. The CDR3 bases are TGCGCCAGCAGCCAAGTGGCGATGAAGCGGACCGGGGAGCTGTTTTTT.

In its sample, this clonotype was seen many times. The rearrangement uses TRBV5-1 and TRBJ1-2, with a tentative D call TRBD1 (5 bases). The germline CDR1 and CDR2 sequences are SGHRS and YFSETQ. This CDR3 comprises 15 residues. Trimming removed 1 base from V and 8 bases from J, with 18 bases in between. CDR3 protein: CASSLTAGSFGGYTF. The DNA of the CDR3 is TGCGCCAGCAGCTTGACGGCAGGGTCCTTTGGGGGCTACACCTTC.

This clonotype was found many times. V is TRBV5-1 and J is TRBJ2-1, with a tentative D call TRBD2 (5 bases). V shed 0 bases and J shed 4 bases, with 14 bases lying between them. Germline CDR1 SGHRS, CDR2 YFSETQ. There are 16 residues in the CDR3. The CDR3 nucleotides are TGCGCCAGCAGCTTGGACTGGACTCAAAAATACAATGAGCAGTTCTTC. Its translation is CASSLDWTQKYNEQFF.

This clonotype was detected a few times. J is TRBJ1-5 and V is TRBV12-3 or TRBV12-4, with 8 bases matching TRBD1. The CDR3 consists of 15 residues. The trim removed 4 bases at V and 5 bases at J, leaving 7 bases unmatched. This CDR3 reads CASSWMWTGHQPQHF. The CDR3 nucleotides are TGTGCCAGCAGTTGGATGTGGACAGGGCATCAGCCCCAGCATTTT.

This clonotype was detected a few times. The chain is built from TRBV10-3 and TRBJ2-2, with 9 bases matching TRBD1. The CDR3 loop spans 15 amino acids. After removal of 4 bases from V and 4 bases from J, the junction contained 4 bases not matched to a gene. The germline V gene has CDR1 ENHRY and CDR2 SYGVKD. This chain's CDR3 is CAISGQGGGTGELFF. CDR3 nucleotide sequence: TGTGCCATCAGTGGACAGGGGGGAGGCACCGGGGAGCTGTTTTTT.

This clonotype has ten or more counts. This rearrangement joins TRBV12-3 or TRBV12-4 to TRBJ1-5, with a weak D call TRBD1 (5 bases). The CDR3 extends over 14 amino acids. V dropped 3 bases and J dropped 6 bases, with 12 bases sitting between them. As DNA, the CDR3 is TGTGCCAGCAGTTTCTCAGGACATCCTCAGCCCCAGCATTTT. It translates to CASSFSGHPQPQHF.

This clonotype appeared a few times. The V and J genes are TRBV5-5 and TRBJ2-1, with 10 bases identical to TRBD1. Germline values: CDR1 SGHKS, CDR2 YYEKEE (reference sequence). V shed 4 bases and J 2 bases; nucleotides not matched to a gene: 6. This CDR3 is 16 amino acids long. CDR3 in DNA: TGTGCCAGCAGCCACCCCGGACAGGGGGCCTACAATGAGCAGTTCTTC. Translating it yields CASSHPGQGAYNEQFF.

This clonotype was detected ten times or more. This chain connects TRBV15 to TRBJ2-7, with a weak D call TRBD1 (6 bases). Trimming shortened V by 5 bases and J by 3 bases, and 20 bases separated the two germline ends. This CDR3 is built from 16 residues. CDR1 LNHNV and CDR2 YYDKDF come from the germline V gene (reference sequence). This chain's CDR3 is CATSPSGERSHYEQYF. CDR3 nucleotides: TGTGCCACCAGCCCATCAGGGGAAAGAAGCCACTACGAGCAGTACTTC.

The chain couples TRBV12-3 or TRBV12-4 to TRBJ1-5; D is uncertain. V lost 3 bases and J 7 bases, leaving 16 bases between the germline ends. The CDR3 spans 15 residues. CDR3 region: CASSLRLPPRQPQHF. The CDR3 DNA is TGTGCCAGCAGTTTGAGACTTCCCCCGAGGCAGCCCCAGCATTTT.

This clonotype was recorded at least ten times. The chain links TRBV10-3 to TRBJ2-2; tentatively, D is TRBD2 (5 bases). Trimming left V 3 bases short and J 7 bases short, with 12 bases between. Germline V gene sequence: CDR1 ENHRY, CDR2 SYGVKD. The CDR3 loop spans 14 amino acids. The CDR3 nucleotides are TGTGCCATCAGTGATTTCGACGGGATCGGGGAGCTGTTTTTT. This translates into CAISDFDGIGELFF.

This clonotype was counted only a few times. This chain connects TRBV28 to TRBJ2-1, with TRBD2 matching over 12 bases. CDR3 length: 16 residues. CDR1 is MDHEN and CDR2 is SYDVKM in the germline V gene. V lost 1 base and J lost 7; bases outside the gene matches: 5. The CDR3 here is CASSLFGLAGRNEQFF. Here the CDR3 DNA reads TGTGCCAGCAGTTTATTTGGACTAGCGGGACGAAATGAGCAGTTCTTC.

This clonotype showed up many times. This rearrangement joins TRBV7-9 to TRBJ2-7; D is perhaps TRBD2 (5 bases). The V end was cut by 5 bases, the J end by 5 bases, with 19 bases between. The CDR3 length is 15 residues. Germline-derived CDR1 and CDR2 are SEHNR and FQNEAQ (reference sequence). The CDR3 region is CASSPLRGQRDEQYF. CDR3 DNA: TGTGCCAGCAGCCCCCTCCGGGGTCAAAGGGACGAGCAGTACTTC.